This T cell receptor beta chain was captured in a study of cytomegalovirus exposure and HLA in healthy donors. Study information: Previous work identified roughly 110 million unique TCR beta sequences from about 179 million T cells. Regarding the study as a whole: The classifier was said to identify cytomegalovirus status with high specificity and sensitivity. Later analysis associated a missense DCLRE1C variant with TCR beta V- and J-gene trimming.

This PCR relied on a set of 60 Vbeta primers and 13 Jbeta primers. Profiling relied on immunoSEQ multiplex PCR, and the TCRdb table lists in-frame clones only, not all of them. The sample has approximately 150,000 clones, approximately 76% seen once. With regard to this clone: Its antigen is currently unknown.

The CDR3 covers 15 residues. Trimming took 3 bases from V and 7 from J; bases not matched to a gene: 4. CDR1 is SGHVS and CDR2 is FQNEAQ in the germline V gene. This receptor was taken from a man aged 60 to 69 in good health and CMV-seronegative. Sequencing was done on a sample of PBMCs. The chain employs TRBV7-8 and TRBJ2-1; 12 bases are a match to TRBD2. CDR3 amino acids: CASSFAGLAGNEQFF. In nucleotides, the CDR3 is TGTGCCAGCAGCTTCGCGGGACTAGCGGGTAATGAGCAGTTCTTC.